Sequencing of this T cell receptor beta chain was carried out in a study of blood T cell repertoires in COVID-19. Background on the study: Sample material is recorded as cDNA or gDNA derived from T cells, B-cell-depleted T cells, or PBMCs.

This clone was counted only a few times. A junction boundary mismatches the germline segment, possibly from a read error. Authors' processing steps: Amplifying reference gene primers gave estimates of nucleated cell counts. Generated by immunoSEQ multiplex PCR, the TCRdb table keeps only in-frame clones and is missing some. That table gives V, J and clone size, and the DNA gave D and trimming. The table has approximately 190,000 clones, less than 90% seen once. Per the germline V gene, CDR1 is SEHNR and CDR2 is FQNEAQ (reference sequence). The CDR3 sequence is 14 residues long. Sequencing was performed on peripheral blood. The source is a man aged 65 to 85 with active or convalescent COVID-19. V is TRBV7-9 and J is TRBJ2-1, with D maybe TRBD2 (6 bases). CDR3 sequence reads: CASSPLTSYDEQFF. The CDR3 DNA sequence: TGTGCCAGCAGCCCCTTAACTAGCTACGATGAGCAGTTCTTC.